This T cell receptor beta chain emerged from a study of Graves' ophthalmopathy and Graves' hyperthyroidism (dated by TCRdb to the late 2010s). The study in broad terms: Peripheral blood was collected before any treatment was given, at the time of initial diagnosis. The roughly 90 discovery patients were divided at random into training and test sets in a 7:3 ratio. To tell Graves' ophthalmopathy apart from Graves' hyperthyroidism, and to predict which patients would progress to ophthalmopathy, the study relied on TCR beta repertoire signatures. An independent validation cohort comprised 18 hyperthyroidism patients and roughly 15 patients who later progressed from hyperthyroidism to ophthalmopathy. Following sample collection, hyperthyroidism patients were given methimazole at a starting dose of 30 mg daily, and ophthalmopathy patients were given high-dose intravenous methylprednisolone. T-cell repertoires of thyroid tissue and blood were compared in several hyperthyroidism patients. In total, approximately 130 blood samples were TCR-sequenced: 40 to 45 ophthalmopathy, roughly 77 hyperthyroidism and some 17 hyperthyroidism-to-ophthalmopathy patients. To explore V-J signatures distinguishing ophthalmopathy from hyperthyroidism, a discovery set of under 110 patients (fewer than 45 ophthalmopathy, roughly 60 stable hyperthyroidism) was enrolled.

Overall results and qualifications from the work: Sample size was not predetermined statistically, and investigators were not blinded to group allocation. Most of the expanded thyroid clonotypes with a frequency above 0.001 were also detected in blood, and it was suggested that the thyroid immune response may be reflected by blood repertoires. In validation, the model predicted ophthalmopathy progression with about 71% sensitivity and about 77% specificity; roughly eleven predicted patients were CT-confirmed with GO in a median of approximately six months. Ophthalmopathy was separated from stable hyperthyroidism by the 13-signature model with about 89% sensitivity and about 81% specificity in cross-validation and with 80%/75% in the test set.

Patients with ophthalmopathy had moderately to severely active disease, with a Clinical Activity Score of 3 or more, a NOSPECS grade of 4 or more, and a disease duration of less than 3 months. Patients with other autoimmune diseases, uncontrolled infections, pregnancy or lactation were excluded. Clinical symptoms, serum thyroxine, TRAb, thyroid ultrasound and orbital computed tomography formed the basis of the diagnosis. Ficoll-Paque density gradient centrifugation was used to isolate PBMCs from approximately 10 ml of fresh peripheral blood. Total RNA was extracted using Trizol reagent, and RNA quality was checked on an Agilent 2100 Bioanalyzer. In its sample, this clonotype was seen many times. No cognate antigen has been identified for it. Base-call qualities are not available, and no considerably larger clone is one nucleotide away. For repertoire sequencing, the TCR beta CDR3 regions were amplified from RNA transcripts. HTBI primers and the Qiagen OneStep RT-PCR kit were used in a first-round RT-PCR, which was followed by a second-round multiplex PCR, size selection and purification. Libraries were sequenced on an Illumina HiSeq2000 using paired-end 100 bp reads. On the study's bioinformatics: SOAPnuke was used to process the reads, throwing out any read that had adapters, had uncalled bases, had a mean Phred below 15, or lacked an exact constant-primer or identifier match. COPE v1.2.5 was used to merge high-quality paired reads. Clonotypes were defined as unique nucleotide sequences and were aligned to IMGT TRB V, D and J references using MiTCR v1.1. Analysis was restricted to V-J combinations with a frequency above 0.0001, which covered about 99% of repertoires. A TCR clonal expansion and chaos score per V-J combination was defined as the ratio of F50 clonal expansion to chaos observed in the TCRdist matrix. Features were reduced by Welch's t-statistics and random forest to over ten V-J combinations, which fed a naive Bayes classifier. The Morisita-Horn index was used to measure how similar the thyroid and blood repertoires were. TCRdb passed the public sequencing reads through fastp at Q25 and MiXCR, retaining productive beta sequences. Here each entry gathers all rows of one CDR3 protein and keeps the most common genes and DNA. TCRdb, rather than the study authors, made the V and J calls. In all, the sample holds roughly 480,000 distinct CDR3 sequences, and approximately 15% of those were seen once. Approximately 9.8% of the sample rests with the top ten.

Sequencing used blood. The receptor was derived from a woman younger than 45 with Graves' ophthalmopathy. Donor details come from another sample of the same person, matched by shared clones.

The CDR3 region has the sequence CATSDPGRAKGYTF. DNA sequence: TGTGCCACCAGTGACCCAGGACGGGCTAAGGGCTACACCTTC. The chain joins TRBV24-1 to TRBJ1-2, with no confident D gene call. Its CDR3 holds 14 amino acids, cysteine through phenylalanine. The CDR3 DNA has 42 bases and is translated from base 1. CDR1 and CDR2, per the germline V gene, are KGHDR and SFDVKD. The junction shows trimming of 4 bases on V and 8 bases on J, plus 16 bases between the germline ends.